This T cell receptor beta chain was captured in a study of blood T cells in healthy people across ages. V was clipped by 2 bases and J by 7 bases; unmatched bases: 5. In germline, CDR1 is SNHLY, CDR2 FYNNEI. The CDR3 sequence is 14 residues long. The authors ran a second PCR of roughly 6 to 12 cycles using a sample-barcoded 5' primer and a J-beta primer mix. TCRdb analysed the 5' RACE reads with MiXCR anew, one entry per CDR3 protein. The repertoire holds under 1,000,000 distinct CDR3 sequences, with 46% as singletons. In this sample, this clonotype turned up a few times. Its antigen is as yet unknown. General study results and limits: A strong correlation between TCR beta diversity and naive T cell percentage was seen.

The receptor comes from an elderly man in good health. Sequenced input: blood. The chain joins TRBV2 to TRBJ1-1, with 9 bases that match TRBD1. CDR3 sequence reads: CASSEWDRAGEAFF. Here the CDR3 DNA reads TGTGCCAGCAGTGAATGGGACAGGGCTGGTGAAGCTTTCTTT.